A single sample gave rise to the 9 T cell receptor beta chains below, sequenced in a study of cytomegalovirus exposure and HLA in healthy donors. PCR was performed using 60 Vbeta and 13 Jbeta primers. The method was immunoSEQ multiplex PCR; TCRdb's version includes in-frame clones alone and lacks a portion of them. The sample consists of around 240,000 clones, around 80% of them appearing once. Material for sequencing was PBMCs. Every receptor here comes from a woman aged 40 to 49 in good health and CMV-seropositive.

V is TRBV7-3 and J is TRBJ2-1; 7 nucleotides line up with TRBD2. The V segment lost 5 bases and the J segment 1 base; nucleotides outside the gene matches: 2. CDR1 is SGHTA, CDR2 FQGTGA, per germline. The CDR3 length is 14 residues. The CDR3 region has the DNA TGTGCCAGCAGCCCTAGCGGTTCCTACAATGAGCAGTTCTTC. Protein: CASSPSGSYNEQFF.

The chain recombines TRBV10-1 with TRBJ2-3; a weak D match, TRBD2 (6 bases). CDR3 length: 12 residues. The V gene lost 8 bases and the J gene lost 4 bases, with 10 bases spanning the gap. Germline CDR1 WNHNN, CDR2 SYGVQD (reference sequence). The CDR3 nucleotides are TGCGCCAGCGGGACGGGAGCAGATACGCAGTATTTT. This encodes CASGTGADTQYF.

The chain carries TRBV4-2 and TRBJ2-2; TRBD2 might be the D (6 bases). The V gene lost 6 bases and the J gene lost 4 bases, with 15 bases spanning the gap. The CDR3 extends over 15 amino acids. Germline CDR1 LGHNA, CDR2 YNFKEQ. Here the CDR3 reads CASRTGLSGTGELFF. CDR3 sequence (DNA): TGTGCCAGCAGAACCGGACTATCCGGCACCGGGGAGCTGTTTTTT.

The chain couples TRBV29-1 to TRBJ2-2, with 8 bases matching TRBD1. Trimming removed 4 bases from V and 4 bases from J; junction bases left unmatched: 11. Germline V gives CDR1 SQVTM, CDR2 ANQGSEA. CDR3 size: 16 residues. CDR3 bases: TGCAGCGTTGCTAAGGGACAGGCCTTGGGCACCGGGGAGCTGTTTTTT. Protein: CSVAKGQALGTGELFF.

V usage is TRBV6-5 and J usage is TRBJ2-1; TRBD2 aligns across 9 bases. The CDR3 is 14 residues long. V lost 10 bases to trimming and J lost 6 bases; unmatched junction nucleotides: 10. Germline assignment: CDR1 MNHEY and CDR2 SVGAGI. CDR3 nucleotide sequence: TGTGCCATCAGCCCAAGAGCGGGGGGCAATGAGCAGTTCTTC. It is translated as CAISPRAGGNEQFF.

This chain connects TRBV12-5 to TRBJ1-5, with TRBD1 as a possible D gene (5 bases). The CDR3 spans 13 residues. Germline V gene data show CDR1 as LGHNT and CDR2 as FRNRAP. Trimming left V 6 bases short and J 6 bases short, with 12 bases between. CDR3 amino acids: CASGPGLGQPQHF. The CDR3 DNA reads TGTGCTAGTGGACCAGGGTTAGGTCAGCCCCAGCATTTT.

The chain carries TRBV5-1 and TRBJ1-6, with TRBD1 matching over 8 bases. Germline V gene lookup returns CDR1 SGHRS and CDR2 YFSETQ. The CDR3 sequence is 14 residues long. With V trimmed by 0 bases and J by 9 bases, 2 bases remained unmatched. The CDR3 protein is CASSLATGGSPLHF. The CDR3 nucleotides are TGCGCCAGCAGCTTGGCCACAGGGGGTTCACCCCTCCACTTT.

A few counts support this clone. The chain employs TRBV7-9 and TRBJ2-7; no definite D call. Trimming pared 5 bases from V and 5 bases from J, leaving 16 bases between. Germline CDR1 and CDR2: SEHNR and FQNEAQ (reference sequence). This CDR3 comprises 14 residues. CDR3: CASSPSNFPDEQYF. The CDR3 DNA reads TGTGCCAGCAGCCCCTCGAACTTTCCCGACGAGCAGTACTTC.

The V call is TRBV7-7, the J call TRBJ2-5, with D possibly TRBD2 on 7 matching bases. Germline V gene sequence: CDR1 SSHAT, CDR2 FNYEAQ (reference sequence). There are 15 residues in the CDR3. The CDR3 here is CAEVPYGGATETQYF. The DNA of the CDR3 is TGTGCTGAAGTTCCCTATGGGGGGGCCACGGAGACCCAGTACTTC. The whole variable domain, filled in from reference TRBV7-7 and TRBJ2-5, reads GAGVSQSPRYKVTKRGQDVTLRCDPISSHATLYWYQQALGQGPEFLTYFNYEAQPDKSGLPSDRFSAERPEGSISTLTIQRTEQRDSAMYRCAEVPYGGATETQYFGPGTRLLVL.